The entry that follows covers one T cell receptor beta chain sequence. Its antigen is unidentified. CDR3 length equals 14 residues. The ends were cut back, 3 bases at V and 2 bases at J, with 10 bases in the middle. CDR1 and CDR2 (germline): SGHTA, FQGNSA. Treatment here: approximately nine-day PBMC culture with coronavirus spike peptide pools or control peptides (ViraFEST assay). CD4+ T lymphocytes from the unexposed donor were collected before the COVID-19 pandemic (2011-2018). Cultures of PBMCs, 1.5 million to 2 million per well, were set up with 9 to 10 IU/ml IL-2 and 10 ug/ml peptide pools. These data are taken from a study of vaccination and CD4 T cells after COVID-19. Turning to the study itself: Investigators stimulated cells with overlapping spike peptides drawn from SARS-CoV-2, HCoV-NL63, HCoV-OC43 and HCoV-229E.

The Oncomine TCR Beta short-read assay sequenced DNA from cultured CD4+ T cells. Using the QIAamp micro DNA kit, genomic DNA was extracted from the CD4+ T cells that had been cultured. TCRdb reprocessed the PCR reads via MiXCR and lists one record per CDR3 protein. The sample lists approximately 7,700 distinct CDR3 sequences, roughly 53% seen once, with roughly an eighth in the top ten. V gene TRBV7-2 combines with J gene TRBJ2-5; D gene uncertain. The clonotype originates from a human donor in good health. The source material was CD4+ T cells from blood, cultured in vitro. Written as DNA, the CDR3 is TGTGCCAGCAGCTTTACGGCTGGTCAAGAGACCCAGTACTTC. It translates to CASSFTAGQETQYF.